This record concerns one T cell receptor beta chain sequence. The J segment lost 1 base and the V segment lost 3 bases, leaving 2 bases of the junction unmatched. The germline V gene has CDR1 DFQATT and CDR2 SNEGSKA (reference sequence). This CDR3 has 16 amino acids. This sample stems from a study of blood T cell repertoires in COVID-19. The assay was immunoSEQ multiplex PCR, and TCRdb's table has in-frame clones only and misses some. The sample holds fewer than 300,000 clones, about nine tenths seen once. The V and J genes are TRBV20-1 and TRBJ2-6, with 11 bases that match TRBD2. Sequencing used PBMCs or T cells enriched from blood (not recorded which). This TCR derives from a woman aged 25 to 39 who had recovered from COVID-19. The CDR3 coding sequence is TGCAGTGCTAGTGGGACTAGCGGATCTGGGGCCAACGTCCTGACTTTC. This gives the protein CSASGTSGSGANVLTF.